The clone carrying this T cell receptor (beta chain) was detected a few times. Antigen: not known. These data come from a study of identical twins. Study findings and constraints: The study reached conclusions through statistical analysis that was cross-sectional, not following the same donors. Where beta out-of-frame sequences were concerned, excess twin sharing was weaker. Invariant MAIT and iNKT cells could partly confound zero-insertion analyses.

Each donor (without exception) was a healthy Caucasian. TCRdb redid the calling of the 5' RACE reads with MiXCR, one entry per CDR3 protein. The sample lists approximately 1.8 million distinct CDR3 sequences, 32% seen once, with over 0.25% in the top ten. CDR3 length: 11 residues. The V and J ends lost 6 bases and 9 bases respectively, with 9 bases between them. In germline, CDR1 is ENHRY, CDR2 SYGVKD. This chain connects TRBV10-3 to TRBJ2-1, with a possible D match to TRBD2 (6 bases). Sequenced input: cord blood. This TCR came from a newborn girl in good health. DNA of the CDR3: TGTGCCATCAGGGGGGGTAGTGAGCAGTTCTTC. Protein sequence: CAIRGGSEQFF.